The present T cell receptor (beta chain) was sequenced within a study of T cell changes during pregnancy in multiple sclerosis. Data came from immunoSEQ multiplex PCR; TCRdb stores just in-frame clones and leaves some out. The data show 30,000 or so clones, 91% seen once. This CDR3 has 15 amino acids. Germline-derived CDR1 and CDR2 are MNHNS and SASEGT. V lost 6 bases and J 6 bases, leaving 18 bases between the germline ends. The chain joins TRBV6-1 to TRBJ1-5; D uncertain. The source of this sequence is a female donor in good health, enrolled as a control in a pregnancy study. The material sequenced was CD8+ T cells from peripheral blood mononuclear cells, taken in the second trimester of pregnancy. CDR3 sequence reads: CASRQTLVNSQPQHF. As DNA, the CDR3 is TGTGCCAGCAGACAGACCCTGGTGAATAGTCAGCCCCAGCATTTT.